These 8 T cell receptor beta chains were sequenced from one sample in a study of control samples from healthy donors and cancer patients (dated by TCRdb to the early 2020s). Library preparation was by the immunoSEQ multiplex PCR assay. TCRdb took this table from immuneACCESS and kept in-frame rearrangements with V and J called. Such tables lack part of the clones; where checked against another copy, unresolved V genes explain under half of the gap, and the rest is unexplained. The sample table lists roughly 120,000 clones, more than 75% of them with a count of one. Clones ranked in the top ten supply approximately 2.3% of the sample. Input material: blood. Every receptor here comes from a woman in her sixties or seventies in good health.

V usage is TRBV6-6 and J usage is TRBJ1-4; D ambiguous. The CDR3 spans 11 residues. The V end was cut by 5 bases, the J end by 12 bases, with 10 bases between. CDR1 is MNHNY and CDR2 is SVGAGI in the germline V gene (reference sequence). The CDR3 coding sequence is TGTGCCAGCAGTAGACGGACGGAACTGTTTTTT. It yields the protein CASSRRTELFF.

The rearrangement joins TRBV27 to TRBJ1-2; the D gene is possibly TRBD1 (6 bases). CDR1 is MNHEY and CDR2 is SMNVEV in the germline V gene (reference sequence). The CDR3 has 13 amino acids. V gave up 6 bases and J gave up 5 bases, with 13 bases separating them. CDR3 DNA sequence: TGTGCCAGCAGCCGGGACATAATGTATGGCTACACCTTC. Translating it yields CASSRDIMYGYTF.

This rearrangement joins TRBV27 to TRBJ2-1, with D perhaps TRBD2 (6 bases). The germline gives CDR1 MNHEY, CDR2 SMNVEV (reference sequence). The V and J ends lost 2 bases and 0 bases respectively, with 11 bases between them. The CDR3 runs to 16 residues. CDR3 sequence reads: CASSLPGEGSYNEQFF. The CDR3 coding sequence is TGTGCCAGCAGTTTACCGGGGGAAGGCTCCTACAATGAGCAGTTCTTC.

On this clone itself: Other DNA sequences in the same sample also yield this CDR3. V gene TRBV9 combines with J gene TRBJ1-1, with 7 bases identical to TRBD1. The CDR3 loop spans 14 amino acids. Germline assignment: CDR1 SGDLS and CDR2 YYNGEE. Trimming took 2 bases from V and 0 from J; bases not matched to a gene: 1. CDR3 sequence: CASSVGQLNTEAFF. DNA for the CDR3: TGTGCCAGCAGCGTGGGACAGCTGAACACTGAAGCTTTCTTT.

The V and J genes are TRBV5-5 and TRBJ1-4; no clear D. This CDR3 spans 14 amino acids. The V gene lost 6 bases and the J gene lost 5 bases, with 14 bases spanning the gap. Germline CDR1 is SGHKS and CDR2 is YYEKEE (reference sequence). CDR3 bases: TGTGCCAGCATGGATCCGACTTGGAATGAAAAACTGTTTTTT. Its translation is CASMDPTWNEKLFF. The complete variable domain, with remaining parts taken from reference TRBV5-5 and TRBJ1-4, reads DAGVTQSPTHLIKTRGQQVTLRCSPISGHKSVSWYQQVLGQGPQFIFQYYEKEERGRGNFPDRFSARQFPNYSSELNVNALLLGDSALYLCASMDPTWNEKLFFGSGTQLSVL.

The chain links TRBV9 to TRBJ2-5, with D possibly being TRBD2 (6 bases). The V and J ends lost 0 bases and 3 bases respectively, with 12 bases between them. The germline V gene encodes CDR1 SGDLS and CDR2 YYNGEE. The CDR3 runs to 15 residues. CDR3 sequence (DNA): TGTGCCAGCAGCGTAGCGAATAGCGGAAAAGAGACCCAGTACTTC. Its translation is CASSVANSGKETQYF.

This clone turned up a few times. This chain connects TRBV4-1 to TRBJ2-1, with 10 bases matching TRBD2. The germline V gene encodes CDR1 MGHRA and CDR2 YSYEKL. V was clipped by 2 bases and J by 13 bases; unmatched bases: 8. CDR3 length equals 14 residues. The CDR3 loop reads CASSQRITSGDQFF. In DNA form, the CDR3 reads TGCGCCAGCAGCCAAAGAATTACTAGCGGGGACCAGTTCTTC.

This clone was counted a single time. The chain combines TRBV15 with TRBJ2-2, with TRBD2 matching over 9 bases. Germline values: CDR1 LNHNV, CDR2 YYDKDF (reference sequence). The CDR3 covers 16 residues. J lost 0 bases, V lost 6 bases, and 5 bases had no gene match. The CDR3 sequence is CATRPAGGSNTGELFF. The CDR3 DNA is TGTGCCACCAGGCCAGCGGGGGGCTCGAACACCGGGGAGCTGTTTTTT.